This TCR beta chain stems from a study of OX40 agonist ivuxolimab in advanced cancers. Study outcomes and limitations: Expanded clones were, on average, more numerous among CD8+ T cells than CD4+.

The data were produced by immunoSEQ multiplex PCR, yet TCRdb's version contains in-frame clones alone and is incomplete. This table has about 50,000 clones, approximately 91% appearing once. V was shortened by 10 bases and J by 4 bases, with 11 bases between the two germline ends. Germline CDR1 is SNHLY and CDR2 is FYNNEI. CDR3 length: 11 amino acids. This clone was recorded only once. Its antigen remains unknown. Samples of blood were obtained at baseline, on cycle 4 day 1, and on cycle 7 day 1. The chain combines TRBV2 with TRBJ2-7; D is possibly TRBD1 (5 bases). The specimen was CD4+ or CD8+ T cells sorted from blood, collected in a trial of the OX40 agonist ivuxolimab. The receptor comes from an adult with an advanced solid tumor such as melanoma, head and neck, liver or kidney cancer. CDR3 DNA: TGTGCCAACAGGATTGGGTACGAGCAGTACTTC. Its translation is CANRIGYEQYF.